This is a list of T cell receptor beta chains from one sample in a study of shared clonotypes between healthy human individuals. Clones were sequenced by immunoSEQ multiplex PCR, and TCRdb holds only the in-frame ones, with some missing. Of 560,000 or so clones in the sample, around 96% are singletons; the top ten hold 0.095% to 0.13%. The sequenced sample consisted of naive CD8+ T cells sorted from blood. These receptors were obtained from a woman under 40 in good health. Both conserved end residues are part of each CDR3. A D gene is named only where the DNA matches it firmly. Rows give clone size only sometimes, using once, few, many, or a class for an expanded clone.

CDR3nt: TGTGCCTGGGGAGAGAGCTCCTACAATGAGCAGTTCTTC
CDR3aa: CAWGESSYNEQFF
d_gene: -
v_gene: TRBV30
j_gene: TRBJ2-1
abundance: -

CDR3nt: TGTGCCAGCAGCCCCGAGGTTGGGGGCACTAAAAAGCAGTTCTTC
CDR3aa: CASSPEVGGTKKQFF
d_gene: -
v_gene: TRBV9
j_gene: TRBJ2-1
abundance: -

CDR3nt: TGCGCCAGCAGCCAAGTTACAGGGCAGGTCTATGGCTACACCTTC
CDR3aa: CASSQVTGQVYGYTF
d_gene: -
v_gene: TRBV4-1
j_gene: TRBJ1-2
abundance: -

CDR3nt: TGTGCCAGTAGTATGGGTCGACAGTGGACAGATACGCAGTATTTT
CDR3aa: CASSMGRQWTDTQYF
d_gene: -
v_gene: TRBV19
j_gene: TRBJ2-3
abundance: once

CDR3nt: TGCGCCAGCAGCTTGGCCAGCGGGAGGGCCGGGAATGAGCAGTTCTTC
CDR3aa: CASSLASGRAGNEQFF
d_gene: TRBD2
v_gene: TRBV5-1
j_gene: TRBJ2-1
abundance: -

CDR3nt: TGTGCCAGCAGACCACAGGGTCCACAGGAGCAGTTCTTC
CDR3aa: CASRPQGPQEQFF
d_gene: -
v_gene: TRBV27
j_gene: TRBJ2-1
abundance: -

CDR3nt: TGTGCCAGCAGTGAACAGATAGGCAGGGCTCACGAAGCTTTCTTT
CDR3aa: CASSEQIGRAHEAFF
d_gene: -
v_gene: TRBV2
j_gene: TRBJ1-1
abundance: -

CDR3nt: TGTGCCAGCAGAGGGGACACTTATGAAGCTTTCTTT
CDR3aa: CASRGDTYEAFF
d_gene: -
v_gene: TRBV28
j_gene: TRBJ1-1
abundance: -

CDR3nt: TGTGCCAGCAGTCTTAGCGGGGCGTATTACAATGAGCAGTTCTTC
CDR3aa: CASSLSGAYYNEQFF
d_gene: TRBD2
v_gene: TRBV7-9
j_gene: TRBJ2-1
abundance: -

CDR3nt: TGTGCCACCGGATCTCTAGCGGGAGGGCCCGAGCAGTACTTC
CDR3aa: CATGSLAGGPEQYF
d_gene: TRBD2
v_gene: TRBV27
j_gene: TRBJ2-7
abundance: -

CDR3nt: TGTGCCAGCAGCTTAGGGTTAGGACTAGCGGGAGGGCCTTTAAAGTTCTTC
CDR3aa: CASSLGLGLAGGPLKFF
d_gene: TRBD2
v_gene: TRBV7-7
j_gene: TRBJ2-1
abundance: once

CDR3nt: TGCGCCAGCAGCCAAGTCATGGTCGCCTCCTTCACTAATGAAAAACTGTTTTTT
CDR3aa: CASSQVMVASFTNEKLFF
d_gene: -
v_gene: TRBV4-1
j_gene: TRBJ1-4
abundance: -

CDR3nt: TGTGCCAGCAGCGACGGGGCTAGCGGGAGTGGTAATGAGCAGTTCTTC
CDR3aa: CASSDGASGSGNEQFF
d_gene: TRBD2
v_gene: TRBV6-6
j_gene: TRBJ2-1
abundance: -

CDR3nt: TGTGCCAGCAGTTTAAGTCCCAGCGGGGTTTACAATGAGCAGTTCTTC
CDR3aa: CASSLSPSGVYNEQFF
d_gene: TRBD2
v_gene: TRBV28
j_gene: TRBJ2-1
abundance: -

CDR3nt: TGTGCCAGCAGTTTGTGGGCAAACAGTGAGCAGTTCTTC
CDR3aa: CASSLWANSEQFF
d_gene: -
v_gene: TRBV27
j_gene: TRBJ2-1
abundance: -

CDR3nt: TGTGCCAGCAGCGCTGGATCCGGGACAGACTACTACGAGCAGTACTTC
CDR3aa: CASSAGSGTDYYEQYF
d_gene: TRBD1
v_gene: TRBV11-2
j_gene: TRBJ2-7
abundance: -

CDR3nt: TGTGCCAGCAGCCCCCCATGGACAGGGGTGCACACTGAAGCTTTCTTT
CDR3aa: CASSPPWTGVHTEAFF
d_gene: TRBD1
v_gene: TRBV7-9
j_gene: TRBJ1-1
abundance: -

CDR3nt: TGTGCCAGTAGTAGAGCGGGAGTCGGTTACGAGCAGTACTTC
CDR3aa: CASSRAGVGYEQYF
d_gene: TRBD2
v_gene: TRBV19
j_gene: TRBJ2-7
abundance: -

CDR3nt: TGTGCCAGCAGCTCGGGAGTAGGCTACACCGGGGAGCTGTTTTTT
CDR3aa: CASSSGVGYTGELFF
d_gene: -
v_gene: TRBV2
j_gene: TRBJ2-2
abundance: -

CDR3nt: TGTGCCAGCAGTTACGCTAGCGACACCGGGGAGCTGTTTTTT
CDR3aa: CASSYASDTGELFF
d_gene: -
v_gene: TRBV6-6
j_gene: TRBJ2-2
abundance: -

CDR3nt: TGTGCCAGCAGCCCCAAGACAGGCGCTGGAAACACCATATATTTT
CDR3aa: CASSPKTGAGNTIYF
d_gene: -
v_gene: TRBV7-9
j_gene: TRBJ1-3
abundance: -

CDR3nt: TGCAGCGTGCGGGAGGGTGAGCAGTTCTTC
CDR3aa: CSVREGEQFF
d_gene: TRBD2
v_gene: TRBV29-1
j_gene: TRBJ2-1
abundance: -

CDR3nt: TGTGCCAGCACGGACAGCGCCTTGAACACTGAAGCTTTCTTT
CDR3aa: CASTDSALNTEAFF
d_gene: -
v_gene: TRBV2
j_gene: TRBJ1-1
abundance: -

CDR3nt: TGTGCCAGCAGCTTATCCGACGAGCAGTACTTC
CDR3aa: CASSLSDEQYF
d_gene: -
v_gene: TRBV7-9
j_gene: TRBJ2-7
abundance: -

CDR3nt: TGTGCCAGCAGTACTCCCGGGACAGGGGATGGCGAGCAGTACTTC
CDR3aa: CASSTPGTGDGEQYF
d_gene: TRBD1
v_gene: TRBV2
j_gene: TRBJ2-7
abundance: -

CDR3nt: TGCGCCAGCAGCCAAGAAGGGGGGACTTACCGGGGTCAAGAGACCCAGTACTTC
CDR3aa: CASSQEGGTYRGQETQYF
d_gene: -
v_gene: TRBV4-1
j_gene: TRBJ2-5
abundance: -

CDR3nt: TGTGCCAGCAGCCAACGACTAGCGGGAGGGCCCGGGGAGCTGTTTTTT
CDR3aa: CASSQRLAGGPGELFF
d_gene: TRBD2
v_gene: TRBV7-9
j_gene: TRBJ2-2
abundance: -

CDR3nt: TGCAGCGTTGAAGATGGGCAAGGGGGCTATGGCTACACCTTC
CDR3aa: CSVEDGQGGYGYTF
d_gene: -
v_gene: TRBV29-1
j_gene: TRBJ1-2
abundance: -

CDR3nt: TGTGCCAGCAGCGACGTCGCCTTCTACGAGCAGTACTTC
CDR3aa: CASSDVAFYEQYF
d_gene: -
v_gene: TRBV2
j_gene: TRBJ2-7
abundance: -

CDR3nt: TGTGCCATCAGAGGGGAGTGGGGCAATCAGCCCCAGCATTTT
CDR3aa: CAIRGEWGNQPQHF
d_gene: -
v_gene: TRBV10-3
j_gene: TRBJ1-5
abundance: few

CDR3nt: TGTGCCAGCAGTGATAGTACTAGCGGGTCGTCTTACGAGCAGTACTTC
CDR3aa: CASSDSTSGSSYEQYF
d_gene: TRBD2
v_gene: TRBV2
j_gene: TRBJ2-7
abundance: -

CDR3nt: TGTGCCAGCAGACCAGACTACTCCTACGAGCAGTACTTC
CDR3aa: CASRPDYSYEQYF
d_gene: -
v_gene: TRBV27
j_gene: TRBJ2-7
abundance: -

CDR3nt: TGTGCCAGCAGTGAAGCGCGTGGGGATCAGCCCCAGCATTTT
CDR3aa: CASSEARGDQPQHF
d_gene: -
v_gene: TRBV6-1
j_gene: TRBJ1-5
abundance: -

CDR3nt: TGTGCCAGCAGCCACGTAAACACCGGGGAGCTGTTTTTT
CDR3aa: CASSHVNTGELFF
d_gene: -
v_gene: TRBV27
j_gene: TRBJ2-2
abundance: -

CDR3nt: TGCAGCGTCTCGGCCCGGGACAGGCCCTACGAGCAGTACTTC
CDR3aa: CSVSARDRPYEQYF
d_gene: TRBD1
v_gene: TRBV29-1
j_gene: TRBJ2-7
abundance: -

CDR3nt: TGTGCCAGCAAGCTATCTAGGACCTACAATGAGCAGTTCTTC
CDR3aa: CASKLSRTYNEQFF
d_gene: -
v_gene: TRBV6-5
j_gene: TRBJ2-1
abundance: -

CDR3nt: TGTGCCAGCGGGGGACTAGCTTACGAGCAGTACTTC
CDR3aa: CASGGLAYEQYF
d_gene: TRBD2
v_gene: TRBV9
j_gene: TRBJ2-7
abundance: -

CDR3nt: TGTGCCAGCAGCTTTGGCGCGTTTTGGGGACAGAACTACAATGAGCAGTTCTTC
CDR3aa: CASSFGAFWGQNYNEQFF
d_gene: TRBD1
v_gene: TRBV5-6
j_gene: TRBJ2-1
abundance: -

CDR3nt: TGTGCCAGCAGTTGGCAGGGGGGGACTGAAGCTTTCTTT
CDR3aa: CASSWQGGTEAFF
d_gene: TRBD1
v_gene: TRBV27
j_gene: TRBJ1-1
abundance: -

CDR3nt: TGTGCCTGGAGTTCATCGCTAGCGGGAGGTCCCGAGCAGTACTTC
CDR3aa: CAWSSSLAGGPEQYF
d_gene: TRBD2
v_gene: TRBV30
j_gene: TRBJ2-7
abundance: -